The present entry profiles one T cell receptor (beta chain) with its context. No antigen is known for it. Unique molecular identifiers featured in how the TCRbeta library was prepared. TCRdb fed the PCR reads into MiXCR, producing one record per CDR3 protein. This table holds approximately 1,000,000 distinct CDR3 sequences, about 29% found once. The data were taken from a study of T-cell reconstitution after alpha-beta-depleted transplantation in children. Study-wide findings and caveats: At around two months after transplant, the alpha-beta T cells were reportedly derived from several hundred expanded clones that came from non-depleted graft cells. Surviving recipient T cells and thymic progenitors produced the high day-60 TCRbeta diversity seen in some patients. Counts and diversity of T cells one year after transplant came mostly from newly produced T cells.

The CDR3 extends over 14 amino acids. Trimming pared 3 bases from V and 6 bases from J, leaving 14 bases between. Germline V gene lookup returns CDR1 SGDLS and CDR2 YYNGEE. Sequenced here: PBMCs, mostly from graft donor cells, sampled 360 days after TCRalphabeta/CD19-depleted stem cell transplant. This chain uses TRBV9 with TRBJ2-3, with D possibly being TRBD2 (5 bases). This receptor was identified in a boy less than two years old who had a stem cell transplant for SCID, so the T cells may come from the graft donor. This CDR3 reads CASSGRTESDTQYF. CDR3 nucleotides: TGTGCCAGCAGCGGAAGGACTGAGTCGGATACGCAGTATTTT.